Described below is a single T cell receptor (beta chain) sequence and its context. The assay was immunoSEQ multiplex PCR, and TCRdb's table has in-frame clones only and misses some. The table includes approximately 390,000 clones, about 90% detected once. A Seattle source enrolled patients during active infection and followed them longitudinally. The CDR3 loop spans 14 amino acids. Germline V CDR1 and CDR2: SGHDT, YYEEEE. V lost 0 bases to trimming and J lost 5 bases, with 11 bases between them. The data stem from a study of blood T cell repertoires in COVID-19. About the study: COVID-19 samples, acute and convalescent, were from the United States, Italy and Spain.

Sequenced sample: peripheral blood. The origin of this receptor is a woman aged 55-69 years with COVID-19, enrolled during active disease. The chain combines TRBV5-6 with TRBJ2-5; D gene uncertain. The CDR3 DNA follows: TGTGCCAGCAGCTTGGGACCCTCCGGGGAGACCCAGTACTTC. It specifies CASSLGPSGETQYF. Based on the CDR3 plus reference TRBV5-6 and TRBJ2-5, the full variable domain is DAGVTQSPTHLIKTRGQQVTLRCSPKSGHDTVSWYQQALGQGPQFIFQYYEEEERQRGNFPDRFSGHQFPNYSSELNVNALLLGDSALYLCASSLGPSGETQYFGPGTRLLVL.